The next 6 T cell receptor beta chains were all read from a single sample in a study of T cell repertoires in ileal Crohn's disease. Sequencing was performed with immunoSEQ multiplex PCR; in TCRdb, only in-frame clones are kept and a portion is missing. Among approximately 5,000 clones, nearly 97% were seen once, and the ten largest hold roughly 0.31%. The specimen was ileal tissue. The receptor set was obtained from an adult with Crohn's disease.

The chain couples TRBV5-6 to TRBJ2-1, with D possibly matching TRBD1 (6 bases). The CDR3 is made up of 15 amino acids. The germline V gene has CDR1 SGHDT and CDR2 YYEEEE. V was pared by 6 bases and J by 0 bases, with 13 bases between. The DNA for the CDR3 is TGTGCCAGCATTCTGGGGGCGGACTCCTACAATGAGCAGTTCTTC. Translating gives CASILGADSYNEQFF.

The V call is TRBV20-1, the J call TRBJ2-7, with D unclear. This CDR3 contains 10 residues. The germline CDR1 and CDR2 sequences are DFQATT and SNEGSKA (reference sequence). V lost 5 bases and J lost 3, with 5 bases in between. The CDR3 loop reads CSASNYEQYF. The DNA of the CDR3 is TGCAGTGCTTCAAACTACGAGCAGTACTTC.

For the CDR3, the DNA is TGTGCCAGCACCGACCGGGTATCAGAAAAACTGTTTTTT. It translates to CASTDRVSEKLFF. The rearrangement uses TRBV5-6 and TRBJ1-4, with D uncertain. The germline V and J ends were trimmed by 6 bases and 8 bases, with 14 bases remaining between them. The V gene's germline CDR1 is SGHDT and CDR2 YYEEEE. The CDR3 covers 13 residues.

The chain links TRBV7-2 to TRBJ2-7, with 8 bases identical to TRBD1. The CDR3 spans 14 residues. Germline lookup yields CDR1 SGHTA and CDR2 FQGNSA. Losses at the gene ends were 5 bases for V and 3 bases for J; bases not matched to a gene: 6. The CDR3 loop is CASSVQGGVYEQYF. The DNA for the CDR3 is TGTGCCAGCAGCGTACAGGGGGGAGTCTACGAGCAGTACTTC.

The CDR3: CASSPNDANGVSFGYTF. CDR3 coding DNA: TGCGCCAGCAGCCCAAATGACGCTAACGGGGTCAGCTTTGGCTACACCTTC. This chain connects TRBV4-3 to TRBJ1-2, with D hard to call. Trimming left V 4 bases short and J 7 bases short, with 25 bases between. This CDR3 region has 17 residues. Germline V gene data show CDR1 as LGHNA and CDR2 as YSLEER.

In DNA form, the CDR3 reads TGTGCCAGCAGCTTAGGGGATCAGCCCCAGCATTTT. Translating it yields CASSLGDQPQHF. The chain uses TRBV5-5 and TRBJ1-5; possibly TRBD1 for D (5 bases). This CDR3 region has 12 residues. Trimming left V 2 bases short and J 5 bases short, with 5 bases between. Germline CDR1 and CDR2: SGHKS and YYEKEE (reference sequence).